These 19 T cell receptor beta chains share one sample of origin, sequenced in a study of T cells after yellow fever vaccination. MiXCR, run by TCRdb on the 5' RACE reads, gives a single entry per CDR3 protein. This sample has under 600,000 distinct CDR3 sequences; roughly 22% occur once, and the top ten carry 15% to 20%. The sample was PBMCs, taken approximately 22 days after the first yellow fever vaccination. The receptors originated from a man aged 18 to 30 who received the YFV17D yellow fever vaccine.

V usage is TRBV18 and J usage is TRBJ2-5, with D possibly being TRBD1 (5 bases). This CDR3 has 14 amino acids. Per germline, CDR1 KGHSH and CDR2 LQKENI. V lost 4 bases and J 5 bases, leaving 14 bases between the germline ends. This CDR3 reads CASSREQGSETQYF. CDR3 sequence (DNA): TGTGCCAGCTCACGAGAGCAGGGAAGCGAGACCCAGTACTTC.

The V gene is TRBV11-2, the J gene TRBJ2-3, with D perhaps TRBD1 or TRBD2 (5 bases each). Looked up from germline, CDR1 is SGHAT and CDR2 is FQNNGV. V gave up 0 bases and J gave up 4 bases, with 14 bases separating them. CDR3 length: 16 residues. CDR3 amino acids: CASSLDLGTLADTQYF. CDR3 nucleotide sequence: TGTGCCAGCAGCTTAGATCTGGGGACCCTCGCAGATACGCAGTATTTT.

This clonotype came up a few times. J is TRBJ1-1 and V is TRBV7-9; D is uncertain. CDR3 length: 13 residues. Germline V gene data show CDR1 as SEHNR and CDR2 as FQNEAQ (reference sequence). Trimming removed 5 bases from V and 7 bases from J, with 14 bases in between. As DNA, the CDR3 is TGTGCCAGCAGCGCGCAAGTTGGGCTTGAAGCTTTCTTT. This encodes CASSAQVGLEAFF.

This clonotype came up a few times. V gene TRBV6-2 or TRBV6-3 combines with J gene TRBJ2-2; D is perhaps TRBD2 (7 bases). V lost 8 bases and J lost 3, with 10 bases in between. CDR3 size: 13 residues. The V gene's germline CDR1 is MNHEY and CDR2 SVGEGT. CDR3 protein: CASGGAYTGELFF. DNA of the CDR3: TGTGCCAGCGGGGGGGCGTACACCGGGGAGCTGTTTTTT.

This sequence joins TRBV5-6 and TRBJ2-7; maybe TRBD2 (6 bases). The ends were cut back, 1 base at V and 9 bases at J, with 17 bases in the middle. The CDR3 has 14 amino acids. Germline CDR1 reads SGHDT; CDR2 reads YYEEEE. This CDR3 is CASSLRGGGVGQYF. The CDR3, as DNA: TGTGCCAGCAGCTTGCGGGGAGGTGGGGTCGGGCAGTACTTC.

The chain links TRBV7-8 to TRBJ2-1; D is unresolved. This CDR3 has 14 amino acids. Per the germline V gene, CDR1 is SGHVS and CDR2 is FQNEAQ. The ends were cut back, 1 base at V and 7 bases at J, with 11 bases in the middle. CDR3 in amino acids: CASSLELGKNEQFF. CDR3 coding DNA: TGTGCCAGCAGCTTAGAGTTAGGGAAGAATGAGCAGTTCTTC.

This clonotype was recorded at least ten times. CDR3 DNA sequence: TGTGCCAGCAGCCAAGATAGGGGGGGGGAGACCCAGTACTTC. The encoded protein is CASSQDRGGETQYF. The gene calls are TRBV4-2 and TRBJ2-5; maybe TRBD2 (7 bases). V lost 0 bases and J 5 bases, leaving 10 bases between the germline ends. Germline V CDR1 and CDR2: LGHNA, YNFKEQ. This CDR3 comprises 14 residues.

The chain joins TRBV20-1 to TRBJ2-1; D is ambiguous. In germline, CDR1 is DFQATT, CDR2 SNEGSKA (reference sequence). V was clipped by 0 bases and J by 8 bases, with 5 bases between them. The CDR3 spans 11 residues. CDR3 region: CSARDGYEQFF. DNA of the CDR3: TGCAGTGCTAGAGATGGGTATGAGCAGTTCTTC.

This rearrangement joins TRBV7-2 to TRBJ1-1; TRBD1 matches at 8 bases. The germline V gene encodes CDR1 SGHTA and CDR2 FQGNSA. With 1 base clipped from V and 4 bases from J, the junction kept 11 bases outside the gene matches. This CDR3 is 17 amino acids long. CDR3 nucleotides: TGTGCCAGCAGCTTAGTCCCCCGGACAGGGCCGGGCACTGAAGCTTTCTTT. Amino acid sequence: CASSLVPRTGPGTEAFF.

This clonotype turned up a few times. The J gene is TRBJ2-5, the V gene TRBV28, with 7 bases that match TRBD1. CDR1 MDHEN and CDR2 SYDVKM come from the germline V gene. The ends lost 4 bases at V and 5 bases at J; junction bases unmatched: 7. The CDR3 runs 14 residues. DNA for the CDR3: TGTGCCAGCAGTTCCCCGACAGGGTCGGAGACCCAGTACTTC. Encoded protein: CASSSPTGSETQYF.

This clonotype was seen a handful of times. The chain's CDR3 is CASTRQGDNTGELFF. Here the CDR3 DNA reads TGTGCCAGCACCCGACAGGGGGATAACACCGGGGAGCTGTTTTTT. V and J are TRBV6-1 and TRBJ2-2, with 9 nucleotides matching TRBD1. In germline, CDR1 is MNHNS, CDR2 SASEGT. CDR3 length equals 15 residues. J gave up 2 bases and V 7 bases, and 5 bases lay outside the gene matches.

This chain connects TRBV5-1 to TRBJ2-6; D is unresolved. The germline V and J ends were trimmed by 4 bases and 4 bases, with 9 bases remaining between them. This CDR3 spans 14 amino acids. Germline V gives CDR1 SGHRS, CDR2 YFSETQ. In DNA form, the CDR3 reads TGCGCCAGCAGCCCCCTAAACGGGGCCAACGTCCTGACTTTC. This encodes CASSPLNGANVLTF.

The chain recombines TRBV5-6 with TRBJ2-7; TRBD1 matches at 7 bases. CDR1 and CDR2 (germline): SGHDT, YYEEEE. The junction had 12 bases not matched to a gene; V was cut back by 5 bases and J by 4 bases. This CDR3 region has 15 residues. Here the CDR3 reads CASSPFDRDDYEQYV. As DNA, the CDR3 is TGTGCCAGCAGTCCGTTCGACAGGGATGATTACGAGCAGTACGTC.

This clonotype was seen once. The chain carries TRBV6-2 or TRBV6-3 and TRBJ2-7; TRBD2 might be the D (6 bases). The germline CDR1 and CDR2 sequences are MNHEY and SVGEGT. V lost 10 bases to trimming and J lost 3 bases, with 16 bases between them. The CDR3 spans 13 residues. The CDR3 coding sequence is TGTGCCACCAGGGACTTTAAAAACTACGAGCAGTACTTC. It encodes CATRDFKNYEQYF.

The sample holds a few counts of this clonotype. The chain uses TRBV7-9 and TRBJ2-5; the match to TRBD1 covers 9 bases. The length of the CDR3 is 15 residues. J was trimmed by 8 bases and V by 2 bases; bases with no gene match: 9. Germline CDR1 reads SEHNR; CDR2 reads FQNEAQ (reference sequence). The CDR3 DNA is TGTGCCAGCAGCTTAAATTCGGGGACAGGGTCTACCCAGTACTTC. Protein sequence: CASSLNSGTGSTQYF.

The chain is built from TRBV5-1 and TRBJ1-1, with a tentative D call TRBD1 (6 bases). V lost 2 bases, J lost 4 bases, and 12 bases lay in between. The CDR3 length is 14 residues. The germline V gene encodes CDR1 SGHRS and CDR2 YFSETQ. CDR3 loop: CASSFGEGGTEAFF. The DNA for the CDR3 is TGCGCCAGCAGCTTCGGGGAGGGGGGCACTGAAGCTTTCTTT. Combining the CDR3 with reference TRBV5-1 and TRBJ1-1 gives the whole variable domain KAGVTQTPRYLIKTRGQQVTLSCSPISGHRSVSWYQQTPGQGLQFLFEYFSETQRNKGNFPGRFSGRQFSNSRSEMNVSTLELGDSALYLCASSFGEGGTEAFFGQGTRLTVV.

This clonotype was picked up a small number of times. The chain joins TRBV6-1 to TRBJ1-2; D possibly corresponds to TRBD1 (6 bases). Trimming removed 5 bases at V and 5 bases at J, with 18 bases between. The CDR3 runs to 15 residues. Germline V gene sequence: CDR1 MNHNS, CDR2 SASEGT. The CDR3 region is CASSPQGSAYYGYTF. In DNA form, the CDR3 reads TGTGCCAGCAGTCCACAGGGTTCCGCATATTATGGCTACACCTTC.

This clonotype has more than one count but fewer than ten. The rearrangement joins TRBV7-2 to TRBJ2-5; 7 bases fit TRBD2. The CDR3 extends over 15 amino acids. Losses at the gene ends were 5 bases for V and 5 bases for J; bases not matched to a gene: 11. The germline CDR1 and CDR2 sequences are SGHTA and FQGNSA. As DNA, the CDR3 is TGTGCCAGCAGCATACGGTACACCGGGGGGGAGACCCAGTACTTC. Translation gives CASSIRYTGGETQYF.

Only a few counts were recorded for this clonotype. The chain has TRBV20-1 and TRBJ2-3; TRBD2 matches 7 bases. The J segment lost 3 bases and the V segment lost 5 bases, leaving 8 bases of the junction unmatched. CDR1 and CDR2 (germline): DFQATT, SNEGSKA (reference sequence). CDR3 length: 14 residues. CDR3 sequence reads: CSAYERGRTDTQYF. The DNA of the CDR3 is TGCAGTGCTTATGAGCGGGGTAGGACAGATACGCAGTATTTT.